One and the same sample provided the 15 T cell receptor beta chains below, sequenced in a study of cytomegalovirus exposure and HLA in healthy donors. Sequencing used immunoSEQ multiplex PCR; TCRdb keeps in-frame clones, though not all of them. Here the sample spans about 160,000 clones, approximately 90% being singletons. Material: PBMCs. Receptors were obtained from a man in his late teens or twenties in good health and CMV-seronegative.

There are a few counts of this clone. The rearrangement links TRBV9 to TRBJ1-2; 7 bases fit TRBD1. Losses at the gene ends were 0 bases for V and 4 bases for J; bases not matched to a gene: 3. From germline, CDR1 is SGDLS and CDR2 YYNGEE. The CDR3 spans 14 residues. The CDR3 bases are TGTGCCAGCAGCGTAGAGGGACAGAGCTATGGCTACACCTTC. The encoded protein is CASSVEGQSYGYTF.

V and J are TRBV18 and TRBJ2-1, with TRBD1 matching over 7 bases. The CDR3 covers 17 residues. The germline V gene encodes CDR1 KGHSH and CDR2 LQKENI. With 0 bases clipped from V and 3 bases from J, the junction kept 8 bases outside the gene matches. The chain's CDR3 is CASSPPEGASFYNEQFF. In DNA form, the CDR3 reads TGTGCCAGCTCACCACCAGAGGGGGCAAGTTTCTACAATGAGCAGTTCTTC.

This sequence joins TRBV18 and TRBJ2-7; TRBD2 matches at 7 bases. The CDR3 is 15 amino acids. V shed 2 bases, J shed 0 bases, and the junction held 4 bases outside the gene matches. The germline V gene has CDR1 KGHSH and CDR2 LQKENI. The CDR3 DNA reads TGTGCCAGCTCACCATTAGCGGGCGCCTCCTACGAGCAGTACTTC. Its translation is CASSPLAGASYEQYF. The full variable domain, in which reference TRBV18 and TRBJ2-7 provide the parts outside the CDR3, is NAGVMQNPRHLVRRRGQEARLRCSPMKGHSHVYWYRQLPEEGLKFMVYLQKENIIDESGMPKERFSAEFPKEGPSILRIQQVVRGDSAAYFCASSPLAGASYEQYFGPGTRLTVT.

The rearrangement uses TRBV29-1 and TRBJ2-7; 8 nucleotides match TRBD2. The CDR3 runs 15 residues. V trimming: 1 base; J trimming: 4 bases; junction bases outside the gene matches: 9. Germline CDR1 is SQVTM and CDR2 is ANQGSEA. CDR3 sequence (DNA): TGCAGCGTTGAAGGTACCAGCGGGAGTGCTTACGAGCAGTACTTC. Protein: CSVEGTSGSAYEQYF.

The V gene is TRBV27, the J gene TRBJ2-7; D might be TRBD1 (6 bases). This CDR3 has 15 amino acids. V lost 5 bases and J 2 bases, leaving 16 bases between the germline ends. CDR1 and CDR2 (germline): MNHEY, SMNVEV (reference sequence). This CDR3 reads CASSLQGKGAYEQYV. CDR3 nucleotide sequence: TGTGCCAGCAGTCTACAGGGTAAGGGAGCCTACGAGCAGTACGTC.

The DNA of the CDR3 is TGTGCCAACAGGCACAGGAAATTGAGCTACGAGCAGTACGTC. This encodes CANRHRKLSYEQYV. The chain combines TRBV21-1 with TRBJ2-7; the table's D call, TRBD1, has no DNA check behind it. TRBV21-1 is recorded as a pseudogene. The CDR3 is 14 amino acids.

The chain carries TRBV6-5 and TRBJ1-4; 9 nucleotides agree with TRBD1. V shed 6 bases, J shed 7 bases, and the junction held 9 bases outside the gene matches. CDR3 size: 15 residues. Germline CDR1 MNHEY, CDR2 SVGAGI. The CDR3 DNA reads as TGTGCCAGCAGCTATGGGACAGGGAAAGGTGAAAAACTGTTTTTT. Residues: CASSYGTGKGEKLFF.

This clone was seen a handful of times. This chain links TRBV10-3 with TRBJ2-1; tentative D call: TRBD2 (5 bases). V was trimmed by 11 bases and J by 4 bases, leaving 18 bases between them. From germline, CDR1 is ENHRY and CDR2 SYGVKD. The CDR3 length is 14 residues. The CDR3, as DNA: TGTGCCTCTAAGGGAGCGGATCTTTACAATGAGCAGTTCTTC. Its translation is CASKGADLYNEQFF.

V gene TRBV7-8 combines with J gene TRBJ2-3; 11 nucleotides match TRBD2. The CDR3 totals 19 residues. J lost 2 bases, V lost 2 bases, and 12 bases had no gene match. Germline V gene lookup returns CDR1 SGHVS and CDR2 FQNEAQ. The CDR3 loop is CASSLTSGSFRYVTDTQYF. CDR3 in DNA: TGTGCCAGCAGCTTAACTAGCGGGAGTTTTCGTTATGTCACAGATACGCAGTATTTT.

The chain combines TRBV2 with TRBJ2-4, with 9 bases that match TRBD2. This CDR3 is built from 16 residues. V shed 3 bases and J 3 bases; nucleotides not matched to a gene: 6. Germline-derived CDR1 and CDR2 are SNHLY and FYNNEI. CDR3 DNA sequence: TGTGCCAGCAGTGACCCCTCTAGCGGGGTCAAAAACATTCAGTACTTC. Amino acids: CASSDPSSGVKNIQYF.

The genes are TRBV5-6 and TRBJ2-7; 8 bases match TRBD1. The germline V gene encodes CDR1 SGHDT and CDR2 YYEEEE. J was trimmed by 7 bases and V by 4 bases; bases with no gene match: 13. The CDR3 is made up of 15 amino acids. The CDR3 region has the DNA TGTGCCAGCAGCCCCCAGGGGGCCGGAGCGACTGAGCAGTACTTC. This sequence encodes CASSPQGAGATEQYF.

The J gene is TRBJ1-3, the V gene TRBV7-6, with D hard to call. V shed 5 bases and J shed 0 bases, with 5 bases lying between them. Per germline, CDR1 SGHVS and CDR2 FNYEAQ. The CDR3 has 13 residues. Written as DNA, the CDR3 is TGTGCCAGCAGCCCCAGCTCTGGAAACACCATATATTTT. This translates into CASSPSSGNTIYF.

The rearrangement links TRBV28 to TRBJ2-7; D gene unclear. The length of the CDR3 is 15 residues. V dropped 3 bases and J dropped 0 bases, with 12 bases sitting between them. Germline loops: CDR1 MDHEN, CDR2 SYDVKM. The CDR3 loop reads CASSLLAAASYEQYF. The DNA for the CDR3 is TGTGCCAGCAGTTTGCTGGCGGCAGCCTCCTACGAGCAGTACTTC.

The chain couples TRBV11-3 to TRBJ2-1; 9 bases fit TRBD2. The V gene end was trimmed by 5 bases and the J gene end by 0 bases; junction bases not matched to a gene: 2. The germline gives CDR1 SGHNT, CDR2 YENEEA. The CDR3 extends over 15 amino acids. DNA for the CDR3: TGTGCCAGCAGCATTAGCGGGAGCTCCTACAATGAGCAGTTCTTC. Protein product: CASSISGSSYNEQFF.

This chain links TRBV25-1 with TRBJ2-5; 16 bases align to TRBD2. The CDR3 has 18 amino acids. J gave up 4 bases and V 5 bases, and 10 bases lay outside the gene matches. Germline V gene lookup returns CDR1 MGHDK and CDR2 SYGVNS. CDR3 region: CASSPRGLAGGGRETQYF. The CDR3 region has the DNA TGTGCCAGCAGTCCACGGGGACTAGCGGGAGGGGGACGAGAGACCCAGTACTTC.